This T cell receptor beta chain was observed in a study of Ad26.COV2.S vaccination and SARS-CoV-2 variants. Background on the study: Participant was drawn from the COV1001 Ad26.COV2.S trial arm. Once, or twice with 56 days between doses, Ad26.COV2.S was given intramuscularly. Study-level results: Vaccine recipients and placebo recipients showed similar non-spike TCR breadth.

A note on this clone: The target antigen is unknown.

The sample's treatment: 19 received Ad26.COV2.S at low or high dose, single or two shots; about 5 received placebo; per-sample allocation not given. Vaccine and placebo recipients were sampled on day 63 after the first injection. The protocol was immunoSEQ multiplex PCR, while the TCRdb copy is restricted to in-frame clones and leaves out a portion. Here the sample spans about 420,000 clones, 88% being singletons. V trimming: 2 bases; J trimming: 1 base; junction bases outside the gene matches: 3. CDR3 length: 14 amino acids. Germline-derived CDR1 and CDR2 are SQVTM and ANQGSEA. The starting material was peripheral blood, obtained in a trial of Ad26.COV2.S vaccine versus placebo. V and J are TRBV29-1 and TRBJ2-5, with 8 nucleotides matching TRBD1. The TCR originated in a person aged 18-65 years who received the Ad26.COV2.S COVID-19 vaccine or a placebo. This CDR3 reads CSVEPGQGQETQYF. CDR3 bases: TGCAGCGTTGAACCAGGACAGGGCCAAGAGACCCAGTACTTC.